The T cell receptor beta chain described here comes from a study of T cells after yellow fever vaccination. A 5'RACE template-switching step, the method used to make TCR cDNA, added a universal primer site and UMIs. TCRdb reprocessed the 5' RACE reads with MiXCR, giving one entry per CDR3 protein. There are 35,000 to 55,000 distinct CDR3 sequences in the sample; roughly 6.4% occur only once, and about 15% lies in the top ten. This clonotype has at least ten counts. The study's findings and limits: The booster saw the reappearance of most primary-vaccination clones (roughly 96% CD4, 70% to 90% CD8). CD4 and CD8 compartments shared a small share of clonotypes.

CDR1 SGHAT and CDR2 FQNNGV come from the germline V gene. The CDR3 sequence is 12 residues long. Trimming removed 4 bases at V and 9 bases at J, with 10 bases between. This clonotype was sampled from a young man who received the YFV17D yellow fever vaccine. The gene calls are TRBV11-2 and TRBJ2-1; D is unresolved. The specimen comprised CD8+ T cells not binding an NS4B(214-222) dextramer, sorted from PBMCs, sampled 45 days after the yellow fever booster vaccination. CDR3: CASSWLFTEQFF. The CDR3 DNA sequence: TGTGCCAGCAGCTGGCTCTTCACTGAGCAGTTCTTC.